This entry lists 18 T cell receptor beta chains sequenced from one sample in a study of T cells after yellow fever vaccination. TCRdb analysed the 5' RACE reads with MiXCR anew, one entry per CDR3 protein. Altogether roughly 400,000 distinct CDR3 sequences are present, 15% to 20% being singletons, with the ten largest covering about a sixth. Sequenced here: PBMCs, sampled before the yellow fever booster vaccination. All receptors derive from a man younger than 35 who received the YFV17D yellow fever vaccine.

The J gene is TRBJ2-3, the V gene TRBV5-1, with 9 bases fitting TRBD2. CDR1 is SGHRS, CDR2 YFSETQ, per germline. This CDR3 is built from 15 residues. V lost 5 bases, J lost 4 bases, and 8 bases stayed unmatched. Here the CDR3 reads CASRFSGGGADTQYF. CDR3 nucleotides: TGCGCCAGCAGGTTTAGCGGGGGTGGCGCAGATACGCAGTATTTT.

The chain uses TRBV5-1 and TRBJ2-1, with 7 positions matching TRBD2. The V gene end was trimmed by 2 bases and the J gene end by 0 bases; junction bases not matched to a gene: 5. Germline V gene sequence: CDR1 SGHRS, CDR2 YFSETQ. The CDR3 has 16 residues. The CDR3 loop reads CASSFSGGSSYNEQFF. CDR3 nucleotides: TGCGCCAGCAGCTTCTCCGGGGGGAGCTCCTACAATGAGCAGTTCTTC.

The CDR3 region has the DNA TGTGCCAGCAGCTTAGGACGGACAGGGTCCGATGAGCAGTTCTTC. Its translation is CASSLGRTGSDEQFF. The chain couples TRBV7-2 to TRBJ2-1; TRBD1 aligns across 8 bases. The CDR3 has 15 residues. Germline V gene data show CDR1 as SGHTA and CDR2 as FQGNSA. V trimming: 1 base; J trimming: 8 bases; junction bases outside the gene matches: 7.

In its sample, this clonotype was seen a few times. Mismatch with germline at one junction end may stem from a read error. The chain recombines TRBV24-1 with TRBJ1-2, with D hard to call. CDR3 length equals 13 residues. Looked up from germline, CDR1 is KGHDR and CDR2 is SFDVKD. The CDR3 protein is CSTSDRRNYGYTF. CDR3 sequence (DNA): TGTTCCACCAGTGATCGCAGGAACTATGGCTACACCTTC.

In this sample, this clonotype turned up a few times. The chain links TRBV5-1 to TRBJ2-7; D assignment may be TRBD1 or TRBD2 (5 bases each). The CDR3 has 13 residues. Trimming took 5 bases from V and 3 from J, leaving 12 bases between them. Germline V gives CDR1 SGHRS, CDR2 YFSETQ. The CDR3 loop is CASRPGTDYEQYF. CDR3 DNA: TGCGCCAGCAGACCCGGGACGGACTACGAGCAGTACTTC.

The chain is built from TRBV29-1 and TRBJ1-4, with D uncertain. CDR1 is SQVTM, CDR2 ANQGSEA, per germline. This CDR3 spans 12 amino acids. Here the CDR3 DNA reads TGCAGTGTAGTTGCAACTAATGAAAAACTGTTTTTT. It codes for CSVVATNEKLFF.

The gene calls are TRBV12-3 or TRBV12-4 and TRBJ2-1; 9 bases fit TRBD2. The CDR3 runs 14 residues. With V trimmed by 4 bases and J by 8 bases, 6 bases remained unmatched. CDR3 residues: CASSWRGGPYEQFF. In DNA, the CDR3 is TGTGCCAGCAGTTGGCGGGGGGGCCCGTATGAGCAGTTCTTC.

For the CDR3, the DNA is TGTGCCAGCAGCACCCGCAGGCCAGGCGCTTCACCCCTCCACTTT. Translating it yields CASSTRRPGASPLHF. The chain joins TRBV11-1 to TRBJ1-6; D remains unclear. The CDR3 has 15 amino acids. CDR1 SGHAT and CDR2 FQDESV come from the germline V gene (reference sequence). Trimming removed 5 bases at V and 9 bases at J, with 17 bases between.

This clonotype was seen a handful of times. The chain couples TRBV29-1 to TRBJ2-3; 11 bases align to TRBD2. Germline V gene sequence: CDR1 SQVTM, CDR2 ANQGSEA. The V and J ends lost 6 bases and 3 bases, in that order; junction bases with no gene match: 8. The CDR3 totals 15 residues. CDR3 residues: CSVATSGGVTDTQYF. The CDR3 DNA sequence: TGCAGCGTGGCCACTAGCGGGGGTGTAACAGATACGCAGTATTTT.

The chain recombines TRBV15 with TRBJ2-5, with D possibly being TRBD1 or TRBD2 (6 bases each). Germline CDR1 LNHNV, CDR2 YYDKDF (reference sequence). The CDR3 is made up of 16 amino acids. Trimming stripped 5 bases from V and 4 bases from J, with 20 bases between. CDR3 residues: CATSGSNSEGGETQYF. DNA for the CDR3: TGTGCCACCAGCGGATCCAATTCTGAGGGGGGAGAGACCCAGTACTTC. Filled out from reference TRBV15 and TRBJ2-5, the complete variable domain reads DAMVIQNPRYQVTQFGKPVTLSCSQTLNHNVMYWYQQKSSQAPKLLFHYYDKDFNNEADTPDNFQSRRPNTSFCFLDIRSPGLGDTAMYLCATSGSNSEGGETQYFGPGTRLLVL.

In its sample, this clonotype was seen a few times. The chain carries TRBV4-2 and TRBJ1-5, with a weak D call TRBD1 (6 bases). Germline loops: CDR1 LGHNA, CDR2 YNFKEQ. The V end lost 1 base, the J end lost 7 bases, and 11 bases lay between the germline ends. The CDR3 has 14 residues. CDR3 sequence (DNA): TGTGCCAGCAGCCAAGTTTCAGGGGACCAGCCCCAGCATTTT. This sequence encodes CASSQVSGDQPQHF.

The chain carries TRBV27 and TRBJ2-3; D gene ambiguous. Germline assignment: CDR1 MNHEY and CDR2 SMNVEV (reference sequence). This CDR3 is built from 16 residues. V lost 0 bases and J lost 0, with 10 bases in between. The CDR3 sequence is CASSLSPEISTDTQYF. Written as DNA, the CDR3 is TGTGCCAGCAGTTTATCGCCAGAAATTAGCACAGATACGCAGTATTTT.

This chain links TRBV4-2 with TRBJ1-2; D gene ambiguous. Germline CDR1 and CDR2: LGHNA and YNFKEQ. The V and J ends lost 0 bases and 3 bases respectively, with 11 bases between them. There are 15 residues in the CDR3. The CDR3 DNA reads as TGTGCCAGCAGCCAAGATCTGGCACAGTACTATGGCTACACCTTC. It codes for CASSQDLAQYYGYTF.

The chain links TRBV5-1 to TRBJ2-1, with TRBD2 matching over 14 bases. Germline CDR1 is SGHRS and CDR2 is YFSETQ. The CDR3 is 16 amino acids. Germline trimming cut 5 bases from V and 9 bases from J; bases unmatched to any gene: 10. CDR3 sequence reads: CASRVTSGGAEGEQFF. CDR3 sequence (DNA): TGCGCCAGCAGAGTGACTAGCGGGGGGGCCGAGGGTGAGCAGTTCTTC. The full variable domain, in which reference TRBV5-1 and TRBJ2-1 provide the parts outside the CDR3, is KAGVTQTPRYLIKTRGQQVTLSCSPISGHRSVSWYQQTPGQGLQFLFEYFSETQRNKGNFPGRFSGRQFSNSRSEMNVSTLELGDSALYLCASRVTSGGAEGEQFFGPGTRLTVL.

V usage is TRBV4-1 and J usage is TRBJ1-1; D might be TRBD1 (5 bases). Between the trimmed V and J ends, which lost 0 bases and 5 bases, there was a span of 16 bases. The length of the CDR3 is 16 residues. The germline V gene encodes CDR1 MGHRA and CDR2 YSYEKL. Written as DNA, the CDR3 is TGCGCCAGCAGCCAAGATAGGTTTGGGGCTCGGACTGAAGCTTTCTTT. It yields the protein CASSQDRFGARTEAFF.

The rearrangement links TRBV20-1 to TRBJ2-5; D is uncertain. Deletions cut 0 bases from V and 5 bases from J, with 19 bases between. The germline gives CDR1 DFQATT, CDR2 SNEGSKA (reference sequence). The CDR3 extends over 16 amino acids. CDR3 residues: CSARDRDSWPFETQYF. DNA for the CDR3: TGCAGTGCTAGAGATCGAGATTCTTGGCCTTTTGAGACCCAGTACTTC.

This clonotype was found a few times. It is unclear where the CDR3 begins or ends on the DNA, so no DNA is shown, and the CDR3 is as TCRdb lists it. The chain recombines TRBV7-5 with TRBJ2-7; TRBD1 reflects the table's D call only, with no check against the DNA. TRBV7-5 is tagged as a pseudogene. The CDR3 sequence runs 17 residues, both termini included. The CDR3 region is CISVPEAPPGQGQWQYF.

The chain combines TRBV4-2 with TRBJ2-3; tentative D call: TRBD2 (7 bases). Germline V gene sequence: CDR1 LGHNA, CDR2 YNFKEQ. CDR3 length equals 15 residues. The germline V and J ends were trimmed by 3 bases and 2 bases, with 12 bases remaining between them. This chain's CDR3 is CASSHGGGHTDTQYF. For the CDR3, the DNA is TGTGCCAGCAGCCATGGCGGGGGCCACACAGATACGCAGTATTTT.